The 21 T cell receptor beta chains below all came from one sample that was sequenced in a study of long-term antiretroviral therapy in people with HIV. Survey-level immunoSEQ v3.0 assays were run. The repertoire was sequenced with immunoSEQ multiplex PCR; TCRdb's copy has only in-frame clones and lacks some. This repertoire shows 23,000 or so clones, around 80% found once; its top ten account for less than 6%. The starting material was unsorted PBMCs, obtained 0.3 years after starting antiretroviral therapy. The receptors here all came from a middle-aged man with HIV.

This sequence joins TRBV18 and TRBJ1-1, with 8 bases fitting TRBD1. Germline V gene lookup returns CDR1 KGHSH and CDR2 LQKENI. CDR3 length: 16 residues. Losses at the gene ends were 0 bases for V and 7 bases for J; bases not matched to a gene: 10. In DNA form, the CDR3 reads TGTGCCAGCTCACCACCCCGGACAGGGCAATCACTTGAAGCTTTCTTT. Amino acids: CASSPPRTGQSLEAFF.

This clone has just one count. This chain links TRBV5-5 with TRBJ2-4; 7 bases match TRBD1. Germline assignment: CDR1 SGHKS and CDR2 YYEKEE (reference sequence). The CDR3 has 15 amino acids. The ends lost 1 base at V and 6 bases at J; junction bases unmatched: 7. The CDR3 DNA follows: TGTGCCAGCAGCTTGTCAACAGGGGATGGAAACATTCAGTACTTC. Amino acid sequence: CASSLSTGDGNIQYF.

CDR3 sequence: CASSPSSYEQYF. For the CDR3, the DNA is TGTGCCAGCAGCCCCAGCTCCTACGAGCAGTACTTC. The chain links TRBV7-9 to TRBJ2-7, with D unresolved. This CDR3 is built from 12 residues. Germline CDR1 is SEHNR and CDR2 is FQNEAQ (reference sequence). Trimming took 5 bases from V and 0 from J, leaving 5 bases between them.

This chain joins TRBV11-2 and TRBJ2-7; 9 bases agree with TRBD2. V lost 1 base to trimming and J lost 3 bases; unmatched junction nucleotides: 4. Germline V lookup: CDR1 SGHAT, CDR2 FQNNGV. The CDR3 loop spans 15 amino acids. CDR3 loop: CASSLGAGGIYEQYF. CDR3 in DNA: TGTGCCAGCAGCTTAGGGGCGGGAGGGATCTACGAGCAGTACTTC.

This chain uses TRBV19 with TRBJ2-5; no firm D call. The V gene's germline CDR1 is LNHDA and CDR2 SQIVND (reference sequence). This CDR3 region has 12 residues. The V and J ends lost 5 bases and 7 bases respectively, with 11 bases between them. As DNA, the CDR3 is TGTGCCAGTAGTCCTCATACGGGGACCCAGTACTTC. Its protein is CASSPHTGTQYF.

This sequence joins TRBV25-1 and TRBJ1-1; a weak D match, TRBD1 (5 bases). Deletions cut 5 bases from V and 6 bases from J, with 19 bases between. Germline loops: CDR1 MGHDK, CDR2 SYGVNS. This CDR3 is 15 amino acids long. The CDR3 DNA follows: TGTGCCAGCAGTTCTCCGGGACGCAGAGGAGCTGAAGCTTTCTTT. Residues: CASSSPGRRGAEAFF.

The V and J genes are TRBV10-3 and TRBJ1-4; TRBD1 agrees at 10 bases. Unmatched junction bases numbered 8, after V lost 3 bases and J lost 7 bases. Germline CDR1 ENHRY, CDR2 SYGVKD. The CDR3 length is 16 residues. CDR3 loop: CAISEGTGVRAEKLFF. CDR3 DNA sequence: TGTGCCATCAGTGAAGGGACAGGGGTTCGGGCTGAAAAACTGTTTTTT.

V is TRBV14 and J is TRBJ2-1; D gene ambiguous. This CDR3 is 16 amino acids long. Germline V gene sequence: CDR1 SGHDN, CDR2 FVKESK. Between the trimmed V and J ends, which lost 4 bases and 3 bases, there was a span of 16 bases. CDR3 sequence reads: CASSPRRSRIYNEQFF. As DNA, the CDR3 is TGTGCCAGCAGCCCCCGTAGGAGCCGCATCTACAATGAGCAGTTCTTC. Combining the CDR3 with reference TRBV14 and TRBJ2-1 gives the whole variable domain EAGVTQFPSHSVIEKGQTVTLRCDPISGHDNLYWYRRVMGKEIKFLLHFVKESKQDESGMPNNRFLAERTGGTYSTLKVQPAELEDSGVYFCASSPRRSRIYNEQFFGPGTRLTVL.

This chain connects TRBV9 to TRBJ2-7; D may be TRBD2 (6 bases). Trimming removed 3 bases from V and 3 bases from J, with 13 bases in between. Germline V gene lookup returns CDR1 SGDLS and CDR2 YYNGEE. CDR3 length: 14 amino acids. The CDR3: CASSGRDRFYEQYF. The CDR3 region has the DNA TGTGCCAGCAGCGGGCGGGACCGATTCTACGAGCAGTACTTC.

The CDR3 reads CASSMYGGGRTINEKLFF. CDR3 coding DNA: TGTGCCAGTAGTATGTATGGCGGAGGACGTACGATAAATGAAAAACTGTTTTTT. This chain uses TRBV19 with TRBJ1-4; D not resolved. Trimming cost V 3 bases and J 5 bases, with 22 bases left between them. Germline CDR1 is LNHDA and CDR2 is SQIVND (reference sequence). The CDR3 contains 18 residues.

The count of this clone is one. The chain uses TRBV28 and TRBJ1-3; a possible D gene is TRBD1 (6 bases). In germline, CDR1 is MDHEN, CDR2 SYDVKM. The CDR3 length is 15 residues. V lost 4 bases and J lost 4, with 14 bases in between. Here the CDR3 DNA reads TGTGCCAGCAGTTCACAGGGTCTAGGGGGAAACACCATATATTTT. It codes for CASSSQGLGGNTIYF.

V gene TRBV6-5 combines with J gene TRBJ2-2, with TRBD2 identical over 7 bases. The V segment lost 3 bases and the J segment 6 bases; nucleotides outside the gene matches: 10. Germline V gene sequence: CDR1 MNHEY, CDR2 SVGAGI. The length of the CDR3 is 16 residues. In DNA form, the CDR3 reads TGTGCCAGCAGTTATCCCCGGGGCGGGAGCGCCGGGGAGCTGTTTTTT. It is translated as CASSYPRGGSAGELFF.

This clone came up once. V usage is TRBV28 and J usage is TRBJ2-7; D is ambiguous. Trimming removed 1 base from V and 2 bases from J, with 9 bases in between. CDR3 length: 14 residues. Looked up from germline, CDR1 is MDHEN and CDR2 is SYDVKM. CDR3 amino acids: CASSLSHDTYEQYF. The CDR3 region has the DNA TGTGCCAGCAGTTTATCCCATGACACCTACGAGCAGTACTTC. Full variable domain (outside the CDR3, taken from reference TRBV28 and TRBJ2-7): DVKVTQSSRYLVKRTGEKVFLECVQDMDHENMFWYRQDPGLGLRLIYFSYDVKMKEKGDIPEGYSVSREKKERFSLILESASTNQTSMYLCASSLSHDTYEQYFGPGTRLTVT.

The gene calls are TRBV6-1 and TRBJ1-5, with TRBD1 matching over 8 bases. Germline V gene lookup returns CDR1 MNHNS and CDR2 SASEGT. After removal of 4 bases from V and 3 bases from J, the junction contained 11 bases not matched to a gene. The CDR3 is 17 residues long. CDR3 in amino acids: CASSAGQGSPFNQPQHF. The CDR3 region has the DNA TGTGCCAGCAGTGCCGGACAGGGAAGTCCCTTCAATCAGCCCCAGCATTTT.

V gene TRBV11-3 combines with J gene TRBJ2-3; 8 positions agree with TRBD1. The CDR3 is 15 residues long. From germline, CDR1 is SGHNT and CDR2 YENEEA. V dropped 2 bases and J dropped 4; count of bases not matched to a gene: 5. This chain's CDR3 is CASSLRQGSADTQYF. CDR3 in DNA: TGTGCCAGCAGCTTAAGACAGGGGTCGGCAGATACGCAGTATTTT.

Written as DNA, the CDR3 is TGTGCCAGCAGCTCACGTCCTAGCGCCACTACGAAAGGGCAGTACTTC. Translated: CASSSRPSATTKGQYF. The V gene is TRBV13, the J gene TRBJ2-7; D is perhaps TRBD2 (6 bases). CDR3 length equals 16 residues. V dropped 4 bases and J dropped 9 bases, with 25 bases sitting between them. The germline CDR1 and CDR2 sequences are PRHDT and FYEKMQ (reference sequence).

The V gene is TRBV2, the J gene TRBJ2-3; D is undetermined. CDR3 length equals 13 residues. Germline CDR1 and CDR2: SNHLY and FYNNEI. V gave up 6 bases and J gave up 5 bases, with 12 bases separating them. The CDR3 DNA reads as TGTGCCAGCAGCGGACGGAACCTAGATACGCAGTATTTT. Its translation: CASSGRNLDTQYF.

This chain connects TRBV28 to TRBJ1-1; the D is unclear. The length of the CDR3 is 11 residues. Germline V gene data show CDR1 as MDHEN and CDR2 as SYDVKM. Trimming left V 5 bases short and J 1 base short, with 2 bases between. This CDR3 reads CASSRNTEAFF. In DNA form, the CDR3 reads TGTGCCAGCAGTCGGAACACTGAAGCTTTCTTT.

This chain connects TRBV6-5 to TRBJ1-2, with TRBD1 identical over 7 bases. The CDR3 length is 15 residues. In germline, CDR1 is MNHEY, CDR2 SVGAGI. V gave up 6 bases and J gave up 0 bases; unmatched junction bases: 7. CDR3 region: CASRYRGASNYGYTF. The CDR3 nucleotides are TGTGCCAGCAGATACAGGGGAGCGTCTAACTATGGCTACACCTTC.

The chain recombines TRBV18 with TRBJ2-1, with D maybe TRBD2 (5 bases). The germline V and J ends were trimmed by 3 bases and 1 base, with 10 bases remaining between them. This CDR3 has 15 amino acids. Germline CDR1 reads KGHSH; CDR2 reads LQKENI. As DNA, the CDR3 is TGTGCCAGCTCACCCGACTATGTGTCCTACAATGAGCAGTTCTTC. Its protein is CASSPDYVSYNEQFF.

The rearrangement uses TRBV7-6 and TRBJ2-2; TRBD2 aligns across 13 bases. The CDR3 is 19 residues long. Germline V gene sequence: CDR1 SGHVS, CDR2 FNYEAQ. Germline trimming cut 5 bases from V and 4 bases from J; bases unmatched to any gene: 13. Here the CDR3 DNA reads TGTGCCAGCAGCCGCCCACTAGCGGGGGGGCATTTCGTCACCGGGGAGCTGTTTTTT. It codes for CASSRPLAGGHFVTGELFF.